Following are 29 T cell receptor beta chains from one sample sequenced in a study of T cell repertoires in cytomegalovirus infection. Each CDR3 protein gets one entry after TCRdb re-called the reads with MiXCR. The table includes 100,000 to 150,000 distinct CDR3 sequences, more than 30% detected once. These receptors' targets are unknown. The material sequenced was CD8+ T cells from cultured PBMCs, taken from culture after CMV antigen stimulation. The origin of the receptors is a human donor in good health (CMV status not recorded). Some clones in this sample may be carry-over from other donors' samples.

This clonotype showed up just a few times. The chain links TRBV10-3 to TRBJ1-5, with unresolved D. Germline V CDR1 and CDR2: ENHRY, SYGVKD. The CDR3 covers 13 residues. Trimming cost V 6 bases and J 0 bases, with 6 bases left between them. This CDR3 is CAISGDSNQPQHF. As DNA, the CDR3 is TGTGCCATCAGCGGGGATAGCAATCAGCCCCAGCATTTT.

There are a few counts of this clonotype. The V gene is TRBV12-3 or TRBV12-4, the J gene TRBJ2-1; D possibly corresponds to TRBD1 (5 bases). This CDR3 has 12 residues. The V and J ends lost 8 bases and 8 bases respectively, with 13 bases between them. The CDR3, as DNA: TGTGCCAGCCAGGGTGTATCGGATGAGCAGTTCTTC. The encoded protein is CASQGVSDEQFF.

Only a few counts were recorded for this clonotype. CDR3 sequence: CASSLVRANEQFF. In nucleotides, the CDR3 is TGTGCCAGCAGCTTAGTGCGGGCCAATGAGCAGTTCTTC. The chain uses TRBV7-6 and TRBJ2-1, with D tentatively TRBD2 (5 bases). The V end lost 1 base, the J end lost 6 bases, and 7 bases lay between the germline ends. In germline, CDR1 is SGHVS, CDR2 FNYEAQ. This CDR3 has 13 residues. The full variable domain, in which reference TRBV7-6 and TRBJ2-1 provide the parts outside the CDR3, is GAGVSQSPRYKVTKRGQDVALRCDPISGHVSLYWYRQALGQGPEFLTYFNYEAQQDKSGLPNDRFSAERPEGSISTLTIQRTEQRDSAMYRCASSLVRANEQFFGPGTRLTVL.

J is TRBJ1-4 and V is TRBV28; no reliable D call. From germline, CDR1 is MDHEN and CDR2 SYDVKM. Trimming removed 6 bases from V and 3 bases from J, with 11 bases in between. The CDR3 has 14 residues. CDR3 sequence (DNA): TGTGCCAGCAGCCCTTGGAGCCCTAATGAAAAACTGTTTTTT. This translates into CASSPWSPNEKLFF.

This clonotype was detected ten times or more. At one of its ends the junction is not consistent with the germline gene, which may arise from a read error. The chain carries TRBV7-7 and TRBJ2-3; TRBD2 aligns across 8 bases. The CDR3 has 16 amino acids. Per germline, CDR1 SSHAT and CDR2 FNYEAQ (reference sequence). The DNA of the CDR3 is TGTGCTAGCAGCTTAGGTGCGGGGGGCCCCACAGATACGCAGTATTTT. Its protein is CASSLGAGGPTDTQYF.

The chain recombines TRBV2 with TRBJ1-5; D is perhaps TRBD1 (6 bases). The germline V gene encodes CDR1 SNHLY and CDR2 FYNNEI. V lost 5 bases, J lost 0 bases, and 11 bases lay in between. This CDR3 is built from 15 residues. CDR3 amino acids: CASSPDSSSNQPQHF. The CDR3 DNA is TGTGCCAGCAGTCCGGACAGCTCTAGCAATCAGCCCCAGCATTTT.

The J gene is TRBJ1-6, the V gene TRBV6-6; tentatively, D is TRBD1 (6 bases). The CDR3 has 13 amino acids. With 5 bases removed from V and 5 bases from J, the gap between germline ends came to 7 bases. The germline gives CDR1 MNHNY, CDR2 SVGAGI (reference sequence). The CDR3 spells CASSNRDNSPLHF. The CDR3 DNA is TGTGCCAGCAGTAACAGGGATAATTCACCCCTCCACTTT.

This clonotype was detected only a few times. The chain links TRBV6-2 or TRBV6-3 to TRBJ1-1; D is perhaps TRBD1 (5 bases). With 4 bases removed from V and 4 bases from J, the gap between germline ends came to 13 bases. The CDR3 has 14 residues. Germline loops: CDR1 MNHEY, CDR2 SVGEGT. Here the CDR3 reads CASSWDEGSTEAFF. The CDR3 nucleotides are TGTGCCAGCAGTTGGGACGAGGGTAGCACTGAAGCTTTCTTT.

This chain uses TRBV11-2 with TRBJ2-7; 7 bases map to TRBD1. The CDR3 extends over 15 amino acids. The V and J ends lost 2 bases and 0 bases, in that order; junction bases with no gene match: 4. Germline V gene sequence: CDR1 SGHAT, CDR2 FQNNGV. The CDR3 bases are TGTGCCAGCAGCTTAACAAGGGGGCCCTCCTACGAGCAGTACTTC. Translating it yields CASSLTRGPSYEQYF. The variable domain in full, completed from reference TRBV11-2 and TRBJ2-7, reads EAGVAQSPRYKIIEKRQSVAFWCNPISGHATLYWYQQILGQGPKLLIQFQNNGVVDDSQLPKDRFSAERLKGVDSTLKIQPAKLEDSAVYLCASSLTRGPSYEQYFGPGTRLTVT.

This chain links TRBV10-3 with TRBJ2-2, with 8 bases lining up with TRBD1. V lost 8 bases, J lost 3 bases, and 2 bases stayed unmatched. This CDR3 spans 13 amino acids. Germline V gives CDR1 ENHRY, CDR2 SYGVKD. CDR3 amino acids: CAIGQGYTGELFF. The CDR3 DNA is TGTGCCATCGGACAGGGATACACCGGGGAGCTGTTTTTT.

This clonotype was seen only a few times. The chain couples TRBV6-1 to TRBJ2-1, with unresolved D. The V gene lost 6 bases and the J gene lost 8 bases, with 8 bases spanning the gap. CDR1 MNHNS and CDR2 SASEGT come from the germline V gene. CDR3 length: 11 amino acids. CDR3 coding DNA: TGTGCCAGCAGCCAATCCCATGAGCAGTTCTTC. This gives the protein CASSQSHEQFF.

This clonotype showed up just a few times. The rearrangement uses TRBV28 and TRBJ1-1, with D possibly being TRBD1 (6 bases). CDR1 is MDHEN, CDR2 SYDVKM, per germline. The CDR3 runs 10 residues. The V gene lost 10 bases and the J gene lost 8 bases, with 11 bases spanning the gap. CDR3 protein: CATRQEEAFF. CDR3 sequence (DNA): TGTGCCACCAGACAGGAAGAAGCTTTCTTT.

This clonotype was seen ten or more times. The chain carries TRBV7-2 and TRBJ2-3; no definite D call. Per the germline V gene, CDR1 is SGHTA and CDR2 is FQGNSA. This CDR3 has 15 residues. V gave up 1 base and J gave up 2 bases, with 10 bases separating them. The CDR3 loop reads CASSLEVTPTDTQYF. Written as DNA, the CDR3 is TGTGCCAGCAGCTTAGAGGTTACCCCCACAGATACGCAGTATTTT.

This chain links TRBV5-5 with TRBJ2-7; perhaps TRBD2 as D (5 bases). This CDR3 is 16 amino acids long. Germline V gives CDR1 SGHKS, CDR2 YYEKEE (reference sequence). V was shortened by 3 bases and J by 0 bases, with 16 bases between the two germline ends. The CDR3 DNA follows: TGTGCCAGCAGCTGGACGGACGGGATCAGCTCCTACGAGCAGTACTTC. Protein sequence: CASSWTDGISSYEQYF.

The J gene is TRBJ2-2, the V gene TRBV5-1, with D hard to call. V was clipped by 1 base and J by 4 bases, with 5 bases between them. This CDR3 is 13 amino acids long. CDR1 and CDR2 (germline): SGHRS, YFSETQ. The CDR3 reads CASSLYSTGELFF. DNA for the CDR3: TGCGCCAGCAGCTTGTACAGCACCGGGGAGCTGTTTTTT.

The chain couples TRBV7-8 to TRBJ2-7; 9 nucleotides line up with TRBD1. J lost 2 bases, V lost 0 bases, and 8 bases had no gene match. CDR3 size: 17 residues. Germline V gene data show CDR1 as SGHVS and CDR2 as FQNEAQ. CDR3 bases: TGTGCCAGCAGCTTAGCGGAGGACAGGGGTCATACCTACGAGCAGTACTTC. It codes for CASSLAEDRGHTYEQYF.

The CDR3 DNA reads TGTGCCAGCAGCCCCGTCACTGGGGCCAACGTCCTGACTTTC. It specifies CASSPVTGANVLTF. The rearrangement joins TRBV7-2 to TRBJ2-6; unclear D gene. V was trimmed by 5 bases and J by 2 bases, leaving 7 bases between them. Germline V gene data show CDR1 as SGHTA and CDR2 as FQGNSA. The CDR3 extends over 14 amino acids.

This clonotype was recorded once. The chain combines TRBV25-1 with TRBJ2-7; D might be TRBD2 (6 bases). This CDR3 spans 13 amino acids. V was cut by 7 bases and J by 4 bases, with 14 bases left in between. The V gene's germline CDR1 is MGHDK and CDR2 SYGVNS. The CDR3, as DNA: TGTGCCAGCAACCCCGGAGGGATGTACGAGCAGTACTTC. Translated: CASNPGGMYEQYF.

The gene calls are TRBV4-1 and TRBJ2-7; 8 bases align to TRBD1. J was trimmed by 5 bases and V by 1 base; bases with no gene match: 7. Germline values: CDR1 MGHRA, CDR2 YSYEKL. The CDR3 has 15 residues. The DNA for the CDR3 is TGCGCCAGCAGCCAAGCTCCTGGACAGGGCCACGAGCAGTACTTC. Its protein product is CASSQAPGQGHEQYF.

This clonotype showed up many times. This chain joins TRBV7-9 and TRBJ1-1; D is possibly TRBD1 (6 bases). The CDR3 length is 13 residues. CDR1 SEHNR and CDR2 FQNEAQ come from the germline V gene (reference sequence). The V end lost 6 bases, the J end lost 8 bases, and 16 bases lay between the germline ends. The CDR3 DNA sequence: TGTGCCAGCAGGTCCCTGGTAACAGGGGAAGCTTTCTTT. Translation: CASRSLVTGEAFF.

This clonotype was observed at least ten times. The J gene is TRBJ1-2, the V gene TRBV28; D is undetermined. V was trimmed by 6 bases and J by 3 bases, leaving 11 bases between them. This CDR3 has 13 residues. In germline, CDR1 is MDHEN, CDR2 SYDVKM. CDR3 in DNA: TGTGCCAGCAGCCCCGCCCACGACTATGGCTACACCTTC. This codes for CASSPAHDYGYTF.

The chain joins TRBV28 to TRBJ2-3; 7 nucleotides agree with TRBD1. Germline V gene data show CDR1 as MDHEN and CDR2 as SYDVKM. V dropped 5 bases and J dropped 1; count of bases not matched to a gene: 6. The CDR3 runs 15 residues. CDR3 sequence: CASSADRAGTDTQYF. The CDR3 region has the DNA TGTGCCAGCAGTGCCGACAGGGCGGGCACAGATACGCAGTATTTT. Filled out from reference TRBV28 and TRBJ2-3, the complete variable domain reads DVKVTQSSRYLVKRTGEKVFLECVQDMDHENMFWYRQDPGLGLRLIYFSYDVKMKEKGDIPEGYSVSREKKERFSLILESASTNQTSMYLCASSADRAGTDTQYFGPGTRLTVL.

V usage is TRBV6-2 or TRBV6-3 and J usage is TRBJ1-1, with 10 bases that match TRBD1. CDR1 is MNHEY and CDR2 is SVGEGT in the germline V gene. The CDR3 spans 16 residues. J lost 6 bases, V lost 4 bases, and 11 bases had no gene match. DNA of the CDR3: TGTGCCAGCAGTTCCGGGACAGGGGCTTATTACGCTGAAGCTTTCTTT. Encoded protein: CASSSGTGAYYAEAFF.

In its sample, this clonotype was seen a few times. The chain combines TRBV7-9 with TRBJ2-7, with 9 bases identical to TRBD2. V shed 1 base and J 8 bases; nucleotides not matched to a gene: 6. Looked up from germline, CDR1 is SEHNR and CDR2 is FQNEAQ (reference sequence). This CDR3 contains 14 residues. The CDR3: CASSLGVAGEQQYF. The CDR3 DNA follows: TGTGCCAGCAGCTTAGGGGTAGCGGGGGAGCAGCAGTACTTC.

This clonotype appeared many times. The chain employs TRBV7-9 and TRBJ1-1; no clear D. The V end lost 5 bases, the J end lost 3 bases, and 13 bases lay between the germline ends. The CDR3 totals 14 residues. The germline V gene has CDR1 SEHNR and CDR2 FQNEAQ (reference sequence). CDR3 sequence: CASSPKGRDTEAFF. In nucleotides, the CDR3 is TGTGCCAGCAGCCCGAAGGGTAGGGACACTGAAGCTTTCTTT. Full variable domain (missing parts from reference TRBV7-9 and TRBJ1-1): DTGVSQNPRHKITKRGQNVTFRCDPISEHNRLYWYRQTLGQGPEFLTYFQNEAQLEKSRLLSDRFSAERPKGSFSTLEIQRTEQGDSAMYLCASSPKGRDTEAFFGQGTRLTVV.

The sample holds a few counts of this clonotype. The chain is built from TRBV28 and TRBJ1-1; tentatively, D is TRBD1 (5 bases). Germline CDR1 MDHEN, CDR2 SYDVKM. The CDR3 sequence is 14 residues long. V gave up 5 bases and J gave up 8 bases, with 18 bases separating them. The CDR3 DNA reads TGTGCCAGCAGTCATCGGACATTCGGCAGGGAAGCTTTCTTT. This sequence encodes CASSHRTFGREAFF.

This clonotype was recorded a few times. The chain couples TRBV7-3 to TRBJ2-1; D unresolved. The CDR3 extends over 15 amino acids. V shed 3 bases and J shed 0 bases, with 9 bases lying between them. The germline V gene has CDR1 SGHTA and CDR2 FQGTGA. CDR3 region: CASSFQPSSYNEQFF. The CDR3 bases are TGTGCCAGCAGCTTTCAACCGAGCTCCTACAATGAGCAGTTCTTC.

This clonotype was counted a few times. This chain links TRBV12-5 with TRBJ2-7, with D tentatively TRBD2 (6 bases). The CDR3 totals 13 residues. From germline, CDR1 is LGHNT and CDR2 FRNRAP. With 6 bases removed from V and 0 bases from J, the gap between germline ends came to 9 bases. The CDR3 DNA reads TGTGCTAGTGGAGGAGGGTCCTCCTACGAGCAGTACTTC. Translation gives CASGGGSSYEQYF.

The chain uses TRBV2 and TRBJ1-3; 8 nucleotides match TRBD1. The CDR3 totals 16 residues. The ends lost 8 bases at V and 2 bases at J; junction bases unmatched: 11. The germline V gene has CDR1 SNHLY and CDR2 FYNNEI. The chain's CDR3 is CASPRTGSETGNTIYF. The DNA of the CDR3 is TGTGCCAGCCCTCGGACAGGGTCTGAAACTGGAAACACCATATATTTT.